This T cell receptor (beta chain) was observed in a study of blood T cell repertoires in COVID-19. As processed by the authors: By means of reference gene primer amplification, nucleated cell counts were estimated. The data were produced by immunoSEQ multiplex PCR, yet TCRdb's version contains in-frame clones alone and is incomplete. The DNA was the basis for D and trimming; V, J and clone size are from that table. This sample has around 300,000 clones, with around 88% found just once. Germline-derived CDR1 and CDR2 are SGHDN and FVKESK. The V gene end was trimmed by 4 bases and the J gene end by 2 bases; junction bases not matched to a gene: 7. The CDR3 totals 16 residues.

The chain employs TRBV14 and TRBJ2-1, with 8 bases identical to TRBD1. The receptor comes from a man younger than 45 with active or convalescent COVID-19. Sequenced: peripheral blood. The CDR3 DNA reads TGTGCCAGCAGCCCGACGGACAGGGTTCCCTACAATGAGCAGTTCTTC. Translating gives CASSPTDRVPYNEQFF.